The entry below gives a single T cell receptor beta chain sequence along with its context. No antigen is known for it. Method: immunoSEQ multiplex PCR; TCRdb's copy keeps in-frame clones and lacks some. The sample lists roughly 50,000 clones, roughly nine tenths seen once, with about 6.7% in the top ten. The data were obtained in a study of PD-1 blockade in classical Hodgkin lymphoma. Time point meaning: cycle 4 day 1 (C4D1), after five to seven weeks of nivolumab. Each of the patients experienced relapse following autologous stem cell transplantation, and their brentuximab vedotin exposure differed. Study results and caveats: Patients starting nivolumab under 1 year after ASCT were excluded.

The source was peripheral blood mononuclear cells (PBMCs), collected before the fourth cycle of nivolumab. The sequence came from a human donor with classical Hodgkin lymphoma.

CDR3 amino acids: CASSIPLSGANVLTF. As DNA, the CDR3 is TGTGCCAGTAGTATCCCACTCTCTGGGGCCAACGTCCTGACTTTC. V usage is TRBV19 and J usage is TRBJ2-6; D remains unclear. Germline values: CDR1 LNHDA, CDR2 SQIVND (reference sequence). CDR3 size: 15 residues. Trimming removed 3 bases from V and 0 bases from J, with 6 bases in between.